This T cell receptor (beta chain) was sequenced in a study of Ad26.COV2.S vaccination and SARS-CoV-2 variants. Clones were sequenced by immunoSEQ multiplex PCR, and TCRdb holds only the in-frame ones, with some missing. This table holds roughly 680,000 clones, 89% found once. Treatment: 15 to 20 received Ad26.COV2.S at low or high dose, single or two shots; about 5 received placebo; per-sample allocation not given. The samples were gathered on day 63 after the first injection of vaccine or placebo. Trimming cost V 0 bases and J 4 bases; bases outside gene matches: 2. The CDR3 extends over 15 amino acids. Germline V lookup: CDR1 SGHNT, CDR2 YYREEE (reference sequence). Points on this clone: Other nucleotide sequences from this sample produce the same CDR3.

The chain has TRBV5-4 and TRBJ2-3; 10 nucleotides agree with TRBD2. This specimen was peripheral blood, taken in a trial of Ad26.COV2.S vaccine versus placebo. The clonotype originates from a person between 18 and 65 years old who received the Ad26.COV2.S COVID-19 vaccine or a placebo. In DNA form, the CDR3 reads TGTGCCAGCAGCTTGGGGCTAGCGGGAGCAGATACGCAGTATTTT. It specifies CASSLGLAGADTQYF.